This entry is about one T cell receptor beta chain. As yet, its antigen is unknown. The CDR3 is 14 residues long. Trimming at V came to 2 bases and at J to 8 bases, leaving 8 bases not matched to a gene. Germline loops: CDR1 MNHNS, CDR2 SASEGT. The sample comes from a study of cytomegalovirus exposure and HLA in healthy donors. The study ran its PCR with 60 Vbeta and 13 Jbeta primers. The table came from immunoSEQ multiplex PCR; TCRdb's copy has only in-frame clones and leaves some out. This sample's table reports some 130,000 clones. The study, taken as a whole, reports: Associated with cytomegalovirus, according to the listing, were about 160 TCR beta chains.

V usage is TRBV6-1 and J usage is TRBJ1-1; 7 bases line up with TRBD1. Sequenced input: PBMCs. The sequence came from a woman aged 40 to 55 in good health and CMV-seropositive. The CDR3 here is CASSEPWDSEEAFF. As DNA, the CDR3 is TGTGCCAGCAGTGAACCCTGGGACAGCGAGGAAGCTTTCTTT.